This is a list of T cell receptor beta chains from one sample in a study of T cell responses to AZD1222 COVID-19 vaccine. Libraries were prepared by immunoSEQ multiplex PCR; TCRdb keeps only in-frame clonotypes and omits some of them. This sample carries 120,000 or so clones, about nine tenths of them seen once, and the ten largest clones take just over 7%. The sequenced sample was peripheral blood, obtained on day 0 of AZD1222 vaccination. The receptors originated from an adult in good health. Each CDR3 is given with its conserved first and last residue. Fields, in order: V gene, D gene, clone size, J gene, CDR3 length, CDR3 protein, CDR3 DNA. The D gene is left open where the match is weak. Where a row states a size, it is once, few, many or the class of an expanded clone; other rows omit it.

v_call: TRBV5-1
d_call: TRBD1
clone_size: NA
j_call: TRBJ2-3
cdr3_length: 16
cdr3_aa: CASSLAAGGLADTQYF
cdr3_nt: TGCGCCAGCAGCTTGGCGGCAGGGGGATTGGCAGATACGCAGTATTTT

v_call: TRBV21-1
d_call: NA
clone_size: NA
j_call: TRBJ2-2
cdr3_length: 16
cdr3_aa: CASSKWGQGEVRELFF
cdr3_nt: TGTGCCAGCAGCAAATGGGGACAGGGCGAGGTCAGGGAGCTGTTTTTT

v_call: TRBV5-1
d_call: NA
clone_size: once
j_call: TRBJ1-2
cdr3_length: 12
cdr3_aa: CASSFNADSYTF
cdr3_nt: TGCGCCAGCAGCTTTAACGCTGATAGCTACACCTTC

v_call: TRBV10-3
d_call: TRBD1
clone_size: NA
j_call: TRBJ2-2
cdr3_length: 16
cdr3_aa: CAISDGGTGGPGELFF
cdr3_nt: TGTGCCATCAGCGATGGGGGGACAGGGGGCCCCGGGGAGCTGTTTTTT

v_call: TRBV3-1/TRBV3-2
d_call: NA
clone_size: once
j_call: TRBJ2-1
cdr3_length: 13
cdr3_aa: CASRGTSLDEQFF
cdr3_nt: TGTGCCAGCAGAGGAACTAGCCTCGATGAGCAGTTCTTC

v_call: TRBV28
d_call: NA
clone_size: once
j_call: TRBJ1-5
cdr3_length: 13
cdr3_aa: CASSQGKYQPQHF
cdr3_nt: TGTGCCAGCAGCCAGGGGAAGTATCAGCCCCAGCATTTT

v_call: TRBV5-1
d_call: NA
clone_size: NA
j_call: TRBJ2-3
cdr3_length: 14
cdr3_aa: CASSLSRRLDTQYF
cdr3_nt: TGCGCCAGCAGCTTAAGTAGGAGACTAGATACGCAGTATTTT

v_call: TRBV19
d_call: TRBD2
clone_size: NA
j_call: TRBJ2-7
cdr3_length: 14
cdr3_aa: CASAISGNSYEQYF
cdr3_nt: TGTGCCAGCGCTATTAGCGGGAACTCCTACGAGCAGTACTTC

v_call: TRBV5-1
d_call: NA
clone_size: NA
j_call: TRBJ1-2
cdr3_length: 14
cdr3_aa: CASSLDSSNYGYTF
cdr3_nt: TGCGCCAGCAGCTTGGATAGTTCTAACTATGGCTACACCTTC

v_call: TRBV12-3/TRBV12-4
d_call: NA
clone_size: once
j_call: TRBJ1-2
cdr3_length: 12
cdr3_aa: CASSLADYGYTF
cdr3_nt: TGTGCCAGCAGTTTAGCGGATTATGGCTACACCTTC

v_call: TRBV6-5
d_call: TRBD1
clone_size: NA
j_call: TRBJ1-1
cdr3_length: 15
cdr3_aa: CASRGTGTANTEAFF
cdr3_nt: TGTGCCAGCAGGGGAACCGGGACAGCGAACACTGAAGCTTTCTTT

v_call: TRBV28
d_call: NA
clone_size: NA
j_call: TRBJ1-5
cdr3_length: 12
cdr3_aa: CASSRGGQPQHF
cdr3_nt: TGTGCCAGTTCTAGGGGGGGTCAGCCCCAGCATTTT

v_call: TRBV24-1
d_call: NA
clone_size: NA
j_call: TRBJ2-3
cdr3_length: 14
cdr3_aa: CATSDVGFADTQYF
cdr3_nt: TGTGCCACCAGTGATGTAGGCTTTGCAGATACGCAGTATTTT

v_call: TRBV3-1/TRBV3-2
d_call: TRBD2
clone_size: NA
j_call: TRBJ2-3
cdr3_length: 16
cdr3_aa: CASSLASGGGTDTQYF
cdr3_nt: TGTGCCAGCAGCCTTGCTAGCGGAGGGGGCACAGATACGCAGTATTTT

v_call: TRBV28
d_call: TRBD1
clone_size: NA
j_call: TRBJ1-5
cdr3_length: 17
cdr3_aa: CASSLLSSGTGNQPQHF
cdr3_nt: TGTGCCAGCAGTTTGCTGTCCTCCGGGACAGGGAATCAGCCCCAGCATTTT

v_call: TRBV28
d_call: TRBD1
clone_size: NA
j_call: TRBJ1-4
cdr3_length: 15
cdr3_aa: CASSPRGQRNEKLFF
cdr3_nt: TGTGCCAGCAGTCCCCGGGGACAGAGAAATGAAAAACTGTTTTTT

v_call: TRBV10-1
d_call: NA
clone_size: NA
j_call: TRBJ1-1
cdr3_length: 11
cdr3_aa: CASDTGTEAFF
cdr3_nt: TGCGCCTCCGACACCGGAACTGAAGCTTTCTTT

v_call: TRBV6-1
d_call: NA
clone_size: NA
j_call: TRBJ2-5
cdr3_length: 14
cdr3_aa: CASSETWAQETQYF
cdr3_nt: TGTGCCAGCAGTGAAACTTGGGCCCAAGAGACCCAGTACTTC

v_call: TRBV9
d_call: NA
clone_size: NA
j_call: TRBJ1-5
cdr3_length: 15
cdr3_aa: CASSILSWGEQPQHF
cdr3_nt: TGTGCCAGCAGCATCCTAAGTTGGGGTGAGCAGCCCCAGCATTTT

v_call: TRBV7-9
d_call: NA
clone_size: NA
j_call: TRBJ2-1
cdr3_length: 14
cdr3_aa: CASSLALPPFSQFF
cdr3_nt: TGTGCCAGCAGCTTAGCGCTCCCGCCTTTCTCGCAGTTCTTC

v_call: TRBV7-9
d_call: NA
clone_size: NA
j_call: TRBJ1-6
cdr3_length: 13
cdr3_aa: CASNQNEVSPLHF
cdr3_nt: TGTGCCAGCAATCAGAACGAGGTTTCACCCCTCCACTTT

v_call: TRBV6-2/TRBV6-3
d_call: NA
clone_size: NA
j_call: TRBJ1-3
cdr3_length: 16
cdr3_aa: CASSYTDSVLGNTIYF
cdr3_nt: TGTGCCAGCAGTTACACGGACAGCGTACTTGGAAACACCATATATTTT